The following is a TCR beta chain sequence with its context. The data belong to a study of T cell responses to AZD1222 COVID-19 vaccine. Repertoires were generated with immunoSEQ multiplex PCR, while TCRdb's copy carries only in-frame clones and drops some. This table has 100,000 to 150,000 clones, about 88% appearing once. This CDR3 is 16 amino acids long. CDR1 and CDR2 from the germline V gene are SGHVS and FNYEAQ. J lost 5 bases, V lost 5 bases, and 11 bases had no gene match. The receptor was derived from an adult in good health. Sample: peripheral blood, taken on day 0 of AZD1222 vaccination. The V call is TRBV7-6, the J call TRBJ2-7; the match to TRBD1 covers 11 bases. CDR3 residues: CASSPRARTGGNEQYF. In DNA, the CDR3 is TGTGCCAGCAGCCCCCGCGCCCGGACAGGGGGCAACGAGCAGTACTTC.